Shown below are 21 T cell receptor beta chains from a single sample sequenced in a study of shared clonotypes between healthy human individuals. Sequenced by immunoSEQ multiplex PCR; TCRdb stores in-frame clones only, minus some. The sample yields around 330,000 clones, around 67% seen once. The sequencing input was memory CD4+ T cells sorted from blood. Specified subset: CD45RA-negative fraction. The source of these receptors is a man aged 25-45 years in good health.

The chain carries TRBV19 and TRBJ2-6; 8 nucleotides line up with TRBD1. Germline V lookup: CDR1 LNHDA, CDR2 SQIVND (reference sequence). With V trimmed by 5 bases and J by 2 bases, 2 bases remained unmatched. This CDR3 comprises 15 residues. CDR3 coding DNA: TGTGCCAGTAGTTTCAGGGGGCCTGGGGCCAACGTCCTGACTTTC. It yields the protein CASSFRGPGANVLTF.

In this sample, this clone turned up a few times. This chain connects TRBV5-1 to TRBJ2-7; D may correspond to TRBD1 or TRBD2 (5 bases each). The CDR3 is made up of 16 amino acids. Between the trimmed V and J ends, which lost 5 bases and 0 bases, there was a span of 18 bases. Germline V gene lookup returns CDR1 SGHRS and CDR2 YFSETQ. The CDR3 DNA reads TGCGCCAGCAGTCTGGAAGGGACCCAAAGCTCCTACGAGCAGTACTTC. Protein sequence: CASSLEGTQSSYEQYF. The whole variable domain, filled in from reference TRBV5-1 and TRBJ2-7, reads KAGVTQTPRYLIKTRGQQVTLSCSPISGHRSVSWYQQTPGQGLQFLFEYFSETQRNKGNFPGRFSGRQFSNSRSEMNVSTLELGDSALYLCASSLEGTQSSYEQYFGPGTRLTVT.

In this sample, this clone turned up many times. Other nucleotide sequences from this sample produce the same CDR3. The CDR3 DNA sequence: TGTGCCAGTAGTAGGGACAGCTACGAGCAGTACTTC. It translates to CASSRDSYEQYF. The chain couples TRBV19 to TRBJ2-7; 7 nucleotides align to TRBD1. This CDR3 contains 12 residues. Germline V gene data show CDR1 as LNHDA and CDR2 as SQIVND (reference sequence). The V gene end was trimmed by 4 bases and the J gene end by 3 bases; junction bases not matched to a gene: 0.

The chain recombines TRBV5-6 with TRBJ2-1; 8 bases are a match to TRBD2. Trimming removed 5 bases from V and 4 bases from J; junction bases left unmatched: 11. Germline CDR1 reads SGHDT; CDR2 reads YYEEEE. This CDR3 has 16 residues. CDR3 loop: CASSNLAGLQYNEQFF. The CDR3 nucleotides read TGTGCCAGCAGTAATTTAGCGGGGCTACAATACAATGAGCAGTTCTTC.

CDR3 sequence: CASSGQLSWTIYF. DNA for the CDR3: TGTGCCAGCAGTGGACAACTCTCGTGGACCATATATTTT. The V call is TRBV2, the J call TRBJ1-3, with D hard to call. This CDR3 has 13 residues. Germline CDR1 SNHLY, CDR2 FYNNEI. Trimming shortened V by 4 bases and J by 10 bases, and 14 bases separated the two germline ends.

DNA of the CDR3: TGTGCCAGCAGCTTGGACCCTACAGATACGCAGTATTTT. This encodes CASSLDPTDTQYF. The chain carries TRBV7-6 and TRBJ2-3; no reliable D call. The germline V gene encodes CDR1 SGHVS and CDR2 FNYEAQ. V was cut by 3 bases and J by 3 bases, with 7 bases left in between. CDR3 length equals 13 residues.

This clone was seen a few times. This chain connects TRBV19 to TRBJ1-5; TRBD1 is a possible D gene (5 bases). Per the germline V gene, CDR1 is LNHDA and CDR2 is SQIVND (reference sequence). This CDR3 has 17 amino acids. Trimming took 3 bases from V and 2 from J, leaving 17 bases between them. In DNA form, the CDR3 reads TGTGCCAGTAGTATCGAGGCTCAGGGAAGGGGCAATCAGCCCCAGCATTTT. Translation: CASSIEAQGRGNQPQHF.

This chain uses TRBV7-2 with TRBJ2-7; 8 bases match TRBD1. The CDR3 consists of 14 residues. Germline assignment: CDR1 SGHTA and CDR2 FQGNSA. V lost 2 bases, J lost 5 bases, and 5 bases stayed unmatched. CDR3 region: CASSLQGAPNEQYF. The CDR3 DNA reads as TGTGCCAGCAGCTTACAGGGGGCGCCCAACGAGCAGTACTTC.

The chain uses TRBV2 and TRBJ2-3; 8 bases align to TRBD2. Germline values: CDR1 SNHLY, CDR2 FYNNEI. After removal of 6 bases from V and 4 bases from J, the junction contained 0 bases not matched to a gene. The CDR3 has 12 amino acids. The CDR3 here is CASRLAADTQYF. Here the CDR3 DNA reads TGTGCCAGCAGACTAGCGGCAGATACGCAGTATTTT.

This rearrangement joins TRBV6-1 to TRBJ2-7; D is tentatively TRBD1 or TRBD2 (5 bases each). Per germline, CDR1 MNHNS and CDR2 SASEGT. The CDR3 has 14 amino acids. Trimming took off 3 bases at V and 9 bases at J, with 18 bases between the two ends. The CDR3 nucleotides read TGTGCCAGCAGTGACTTGGGACCCGGGCCCCGGCAGTACTTC. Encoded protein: CASSDLGPGPRQYF.

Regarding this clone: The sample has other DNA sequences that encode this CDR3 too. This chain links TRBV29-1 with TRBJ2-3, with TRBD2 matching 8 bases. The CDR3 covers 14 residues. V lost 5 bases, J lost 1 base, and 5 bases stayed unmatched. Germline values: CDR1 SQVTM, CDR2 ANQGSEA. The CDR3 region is CSVRAGVGTDTQYF. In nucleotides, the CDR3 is TGCAGCGTTAGAGCGGGGGTTGGCACAGATACGCAGTATTTT.

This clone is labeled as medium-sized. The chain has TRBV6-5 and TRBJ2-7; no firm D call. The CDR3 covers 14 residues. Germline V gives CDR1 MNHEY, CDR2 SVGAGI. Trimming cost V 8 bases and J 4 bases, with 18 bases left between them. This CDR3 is CASSNYGSTYEQYF. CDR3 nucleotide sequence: TGTGCCAGCTCAAACTACGGGTCCACATACGAGCAGTACTTC.

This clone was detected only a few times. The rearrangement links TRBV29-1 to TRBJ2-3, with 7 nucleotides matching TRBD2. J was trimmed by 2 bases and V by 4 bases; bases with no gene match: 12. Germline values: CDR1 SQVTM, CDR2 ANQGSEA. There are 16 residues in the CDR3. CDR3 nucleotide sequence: TGCAGCGTTGTGCTCCTACGGGAGGCCGACACAGATACGCAGTATTTT. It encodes CSVVLLREADTDTQYF.

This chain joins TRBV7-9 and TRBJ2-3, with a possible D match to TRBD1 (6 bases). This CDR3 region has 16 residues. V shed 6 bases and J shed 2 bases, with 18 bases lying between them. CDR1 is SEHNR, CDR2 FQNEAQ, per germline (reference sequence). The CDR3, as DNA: TGTGCCAGCAGTCACAATCGAGCAGGGGACACAGATACGCAGTATTTT. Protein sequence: CASSHNRAGDTDTQYF.

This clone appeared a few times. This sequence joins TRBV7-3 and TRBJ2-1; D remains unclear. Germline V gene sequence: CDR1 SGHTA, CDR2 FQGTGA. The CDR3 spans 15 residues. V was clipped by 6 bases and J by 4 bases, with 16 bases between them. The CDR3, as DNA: TGTGCCAGCAGACAAACGGGCACGGCATACAATGAGCAGTTCTTC. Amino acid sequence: CASRQTGTAYNEQFF.

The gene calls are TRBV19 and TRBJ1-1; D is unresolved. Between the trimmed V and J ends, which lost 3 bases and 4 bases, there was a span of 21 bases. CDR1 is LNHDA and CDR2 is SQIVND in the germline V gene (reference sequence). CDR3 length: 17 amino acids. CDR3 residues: CASSIPTQTRWGTEAFF. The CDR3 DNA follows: TGTGCCAGTAGTATTCCAACTCAGACCCGTTGGGGCACTGAAGCTTTCTTT.

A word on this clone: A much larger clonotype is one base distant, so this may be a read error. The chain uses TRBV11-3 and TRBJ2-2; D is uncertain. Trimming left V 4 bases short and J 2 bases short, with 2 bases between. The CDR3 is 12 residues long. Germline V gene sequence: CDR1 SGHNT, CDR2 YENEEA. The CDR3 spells CASSYNTGELFF. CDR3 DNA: TGTGCCAGCAGCTATAACACCGGGGAGCTGTTTTTT. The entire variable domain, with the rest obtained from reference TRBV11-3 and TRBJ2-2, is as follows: EAGVVQSPRYKIIEKKQPVAFWCNPISGHNTLYWYLQNLGQGPELLIRYENEEAVDDSQLPKDRFSAERLKGVDSTLKIQPAELGDSAVYLCASSYNTGELFFGEGSRLTVL.

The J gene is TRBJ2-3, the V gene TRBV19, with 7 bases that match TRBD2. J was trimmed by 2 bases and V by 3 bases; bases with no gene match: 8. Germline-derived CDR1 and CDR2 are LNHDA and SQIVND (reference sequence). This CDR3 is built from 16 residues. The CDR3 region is CASSILPGGSTDTQYF. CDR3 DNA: TGTGCCAGTAGTATCCTTCCGGGAGGCTCCACAGATACGCAGTATTTT.

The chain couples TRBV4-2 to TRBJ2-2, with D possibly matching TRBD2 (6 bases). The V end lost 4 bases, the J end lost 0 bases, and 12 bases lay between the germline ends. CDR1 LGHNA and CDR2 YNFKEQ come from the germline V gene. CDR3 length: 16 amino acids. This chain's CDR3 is CASSPLSGANTGELFF. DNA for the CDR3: TGTGCCAGCAGCCCCCTATCGGGAGCGAACACCGGGGAGCTGTTTTTT.

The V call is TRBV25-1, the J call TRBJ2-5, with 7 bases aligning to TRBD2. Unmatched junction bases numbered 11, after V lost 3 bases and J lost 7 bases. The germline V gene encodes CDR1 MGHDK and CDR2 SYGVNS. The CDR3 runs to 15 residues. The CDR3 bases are TGTGCCAGCAGTGAGGCGGGGAGGGGATTAGGGACCCAGTACTTC. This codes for CASSEAGRGLGTQYF.

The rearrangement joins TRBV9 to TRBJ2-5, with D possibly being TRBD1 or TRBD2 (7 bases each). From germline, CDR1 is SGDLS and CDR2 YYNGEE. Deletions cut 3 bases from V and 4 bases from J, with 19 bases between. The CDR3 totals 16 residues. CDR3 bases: TGTGCCAGCAGCGAATCAGGGGGTGCGGGAGCAGAGACCCAGTACTTC. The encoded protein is CASSESGGAGAETQYF.